This TCR beta chain stems from a study of blood T cells in healthy people across ages. Overall study results and limits: Possibly, changes in expanded clonotypes were confounded because donor CMV status was unknown.

Then a second PCR, running about 7 to 11 cycles, was carried out with a sample-barcoded 5' primer and a J-beta primer mix. No fewer than 3 million CDR3-containing paired-end reads came from each sample. TCRdb independently ran MiXCR on the 5' RACE reads; one entry per CDR3 protein. The sample holds about 640,000 distinct CDR3 sequences; roughly 50% are singletons and the top ten take approximately 37%. The CDR3 sequence is 13 residues long. The V end lost 2 bases, the J end lost 4 bases, and 9 bases lay between the germline ends. The V gene's germline CDR1 is SNHLY and CDR2 FYNNEI. Note on this clonotype: The antigen is undetermined.

The sample comprised blood. The sequence was collected from a man in his 60s in good health. The chain combines TRBV2 with TRBJ2-7; weak D call: TRBD2 (5 bases). The CDR3 DNA reads TGTGCCAGCAGTGAAATAGCGAGTTACGAGCAGTACTTC. Protein: CASSEIASYEQYF.